A single sample is the source of the 8 T cell receptor beta chains below, sequenced in a study of T cells after posttransplantation cyclophosphamide. A marrow graft followed busulfan-fludarabine conditioning, with cyclophosphamide on days +3 and +4. Some clones are missing from TCRdb's copy, which holds only in-frame ones; the method was immunoSEQ multiplex PCR. The sample includes some 11,000 clones, roughly 86% of them seen just once. Source: CD4+ T cells sorted from PBMCs, taken after allogeneic stem cell transplant with posttransplant cyclophosphamide. The source of these receptors is a young adult male patient who received an allogeneic stem cell transplant from a related donor, was CMV-positive, and had acute GVHD only. Some T cells may possibly be graft donor cells.

The chain uses TRBV7-9 and TRBJ1-6, with 7 bases lining up with TRBD1. This CDR3 has 14 residues. V was pared by 5 bases and J by 7 bases, with 5 bases of the junction left unmatched. Germline V CDR1 and CDR2: SEHNR, FQNEAQ (reference sequence). CDR3 DNA: TGTGCCAGCAGCCTTCAGGGGGGAAATTCACCCCTCCACTTT. Its translation: CASSLQGGNSPLHF.

The rearrangement uses TRBV11-2 and TRBJ1-1; D call uncertain. This CDR3 is built from 15 residues. V was trimmed by 5 bases and J by 0 bases, leaving 13 bases between them. Germline V CDR1 and CDR2: SGHAT, FQNNGV. The CDR3 DNA follows: TGTGCCAGCAGCCCAGCGGGAGGGATGAACACTGAAGCTTTCTTT. Its translation is CASSPAGGMNTEAFF.

The table lists this clone with a count of one. The CDR3 region has the DNA TGTGCCAGTAGTAGTCGGGTAAAACAGCCCCAGCATTTT. Translation gives CASSSRVKQPQHF. The chain employs TRBV19 and TRBJ1-5; D uncertain. CDR3 length: 13 amino acids. Germline lookup yields CDR1 LNHDA and CDR2 SQIVND (reference sequence). Trimming pared 4 bases from V and 7 bases from J, leaving 11 bases between.

The chain combines TRBV5-1 with TRBJ1-5; TRBD1 might be the D (5 bases). The V gene lost 0 bases and the J gene lost 2 bases, with 9 bases spanning the gap. This CDR3 has 15 residues. The germline V gene has CDR1 SGHRS and CDR2 YFSETQ. Written as DNA, the CDR3 is TGCGCCAGCAGCTTGGACGGGGGGGGCAATCAGCCCCAGCATTTT. Amino acids: CASSLDGGGNQPQHF.

This chain links TRBV19 with TRBJ2-2, with 11 bases fitting TRBD1. Germline CDR1 and CDR2: LNHDA and SQIVND (reference sequence). After removal of 1 base from V and 5 bases from J, the junction contained 6 bases not matched to a gene. The CDR3 has 17 amino acids. The CDR3 bases are TGTGCCAGTAGTATAGGTGCGGGGACAGGGGGAACCGGGGAGCTGTTTTTT. Translated, it gives CASSIGAGTGGTGELFF.

The rearrangement uses TRBV7-9 and TRBJ1-6; D is ambiguous. The CDR3 is made up of 15 amino acids. The germline V gene encodes CDR1 SEHNR and CDR2 FQNEAQ (reference sequence). Deletions cut 5 bases from V and 4 bases from J, with 12 bases between. The CDR3 region is CASSRHSSYNSPLHF. CDR3 sequence (DNA): TGTGCCAGCAGCCGTCACAGTTCTTATAATTCACCCCTCCACTTT. Filled out from reference TRBV7-9 and TRBJ1-6, the complete variable domain reads DTGVSQNPRHKITKRGQNVTFRCDPISEHNRLYWYRQTLGQGPEFLTYFQNEAQLEKSRLLSDRFSAERPKGSFSTLEIQRTEQGDSAMYLCASSRHSSYNSPLHFGNGTRLTVT.

The chain couples TRBV19 to TRBJ1-5; tentative D call: TRBD1 (5 bases). The CDR3 loop spans 15 amino acids. Germline lookup yields CDR1 LNHDA and CDR2 SQIVND (reference sequence). Trimming shortened V by 5 bases and J by 1 base, and 12 bases separated the two germline ends. The CDR3 region has the DNA TGTGCCAGTAGTCGCGGGGCAGAGAGCAATCAGCCCCAGCATTTT. Translating gives CASSRGAESNQPQHF.

This clone was recorded only once. The CDR3 DNA reads as TGTGCCAGCAGCTCGGGGGGGCCTAGCGAGCAGTACTTC. It codes for CASSSGGPSEQYF. The genes are TRBV11-3 and TRBJ2-7; 8 bases map to TRBD2. Germline assignment: CDR1 SGHNT and CDR2 YENEEA. J gave up 6 bases and V 4 bases, and 5 bases lay outside the gene matches. The CDR3 loop spans 13 amino acids. Complete variable domain (other parts from reference TRBV11-3 and TRBJ2-7): EAGVVQSPRYKIIEKKQPVAFWCNPISGHNTLYWYLQNLGQGPELLIRYENEEAVDDSQLPKDRFSAERLKGVDSTLKIQPAELGDSAVYLCASSSGGPSEQYFGPGTRLTVT.